One sample yielded the 16 T cell receptor beta chains listed below, sequenced in a study of cytomegalovirus exposure and HLA in healthy donors. Amplification used 60 Vbeta primers and 13 Jbeta primers. Sequencing was performed with immunoSEQ multiplex PCR; in TCRdb, only in-frame clones are kept and a portion is missing. Of roughly 130,000 clones listed, approximately 80% were seen once; the top ten hold 2.5% to 3%. The sample was PBMCs. The origin of the receptors is a man under 40 in good health and CMV-seronegative.

This clone is labeled medium-sized. The chain uses TRBV5-1 and TRBJ2-1; 14 bases are shared with TRBD2. This CDR3 comprises 15 residues. The germline V gene encodes CDR1 SGHRS and CDR2 YFSETQ. V lost 4 bases to trimming and J lost 9 bases; unmatched junction nucleotides: 6. The CDR3: CASSLGLAGEGEQFF. In DNA form, the CDR3 reads TGCGCCAGCAGCCTGGGACTAGCGGGAGAGGGTGAGCAGTTCTTC.

This clone was seen more than once but under ten times. The V gene is TRBV4-1, the J gene TRBJ2-7, with D tentatively TRBD1 (5 bases). Germline V gene data show CDR1 as MGHRA and CDR2 as YSYEKL. The CDR3 spans 15 residues. V gave up 0 bases and J gave up 4 bases, with 13 bases separating them. The CDR3 coding sequence is TGCGCCAGCAGCCAAGATAGCAGGGTGGGATACGAGCAGTACTTC. Protein sequence: CASSQDSRVGYEQYF.

The chain uses TRBV10-3 and TRBJ2-3, with TRBD2 matching over 7 bases. CDR1 and CDR2 (germline): ENHRY, SYGVKD. The CDR3 contains 15 residues. The J segment lost 5 bases and the V segment lost 2 bases, leaving 7 bases of the junction unmatched. CDR3 protein: CAISEPGLGEDTQYF. CDR3 DNA sequence: TGTGCCATCAGTGAGCCCGGACTAGGTGAAGATACGCAGTATTTT.

The chain recombines TRBV27 with TRBJ1-5; 11 nucleotides line up with TRBD1. Germline CDR1 reads MNHEY; CDR2 reads SMNVEV (reference sequence). J was trimmed by 4 bases and V by 4 bases; bases with no gene match: 3. The CDR3 spans 15 residues. CDR3 residues: CASSYGTGGNQPQHF. In DNA form, the CDR3 reads TGTGCCAGCAGTTACGGGACAGGGGGTAATCAGCCCCAGCATTTT.

This chain links TRBV7-9 with TRBJ2-3; TRBD1 matches 7 bases. The V and J ends lost 8 bases and 4 bases, in that order; junction bases with no gene match: 3. The CDR3 is 12 amino acids. Germline V lookup: CDR1 SEHNR, CDR2 FQNEAQ (reference sequence). The CDR3 bases are TGTGCCAGCCGACAGGGATCAGATACGCAGTATTTT. Amino acid sequence: CASRQGSDTQYF.

The chain recombines TRBV28 with TRBJ2-7; D is possibly TRBD1 (6 bases). Germline lookup yields CDR1 MDHEN and CDR2 SYDVKM. V was pared by 8 bases and J by 6 bases, with 11 bases between. CDR3 length equals 11 residues. The CDR3 protein is CASGGWGEQYF. The CDR3 bases are TGTGCCAGCGGGGGCTGGGGCGAGCAGTACTTC.

The chain combines TRBV19 with TRBJ1-5; 8 bases match TRBD1. CDR1 is LNHDA, CDR2 SQIVND, per germline (reference sequence). V lost 9 bases, J lost 1 base, and 11 bases stayed unmatched. This CDR3 spans 16 amino acids. CDR3 nucleotide sequence: TGTGCCAGCGGACAGGGTTCTATCCGGAGCAATCAGCCCCAGCATTTT. Its translation: CASGQGSIRSNQPQHF. The full variable domain, rest sourced from reference TRBV19 and TRBJ1-5, is DGGITQSPKYLFRKEGQNVTLSCEQNLNHDAMYWYRQDPGQGLRLIYYSQIVNDFQKGDIAEGYSVSREKKESFPLTVTSAQKNPTAFYLCASGQGSIRSNQPQHFGDGTRLSIL.

This chain joins TRBV5-8 and TRBJ2-2, with 11 bases identical to TRBD1. CDR3 length equals 15 residues. Germline V gives CDR1 SGHTS, CDR2 YDEGEE. The ends lost 0 bases at V and 6 bases at J; junction bases unmatched: 1. In DNA form, the CDR3 reads TGTGCCAGCAGCTTGGAGGGACAGGGGGCCGGGGAGCTGTTTTTT. Translated: CASSLEGQGAGELFF.

The chain carries TRBV28 and TRBJ1-2; 11 bases match TRBD1. The CDR3 spans 16 residues. Germline lookup yields CDR1 MDHEN and CDR2 SYDVKM. V lost 7 bases and J lost 6; bases outside the gene matches: 13. Here the CDR3 DNA reads TGTGCCAGCACCGTTATGGGACAGGGGGGTGTGCATGGCTACACCTTC. Its translation: CASTVMGQGGVHGYTF.

This rearrangement joins TRBV12-5 to TRBJ2-1; TRBD2 might be the D (6 bases). Germline-derived CDR1 and CDR2 are LGHNT and FRNRAP. V was pared by 5 bases and J by 4 bases, with 6 bases between. This CDR3 contains 12 residues. CDR3 in DNA: TGTGCTAGTGGTGGGGGGTACAATGAGCAGTTCTTC. Amino acids: CASGGGYNEQFF. Looking up the rest from reference TRBV12-5 and TRBJ2-1 gives the full variable domain: DARVTQTPRHKVTEMGQEVTMRCQPILGHNTVFWYRQTMMQGLELLAYFRNRAPLDDSGMPKDRFSAEMPDATLATLKIQPSEPRDSAVYFCASGGGYNEQFFGPGTRLTVL.

The V gene is TRBV6-5, the J gene TRBJ2-7; 8 positions agree with TRBD2. V was pared by 6 bases and J by 3 bases, with 7 bases of the junction left unmatched. The CDR3 has 14 residues. The V gene's germline CDR1 is MNHEY and CDR2 SVGAGI. Here the CDR3 DNA reads TGTGCCAGCAGCCCCGGGGGGGCCAGCTACGAGCAGTACTTC. As protein: CASSPGGASYEQYF.

V usage is TRBV7-9 and J usage is TRBJ1-1; 8 bases line up with TRBD1. The CDR3 spans 16 residues. The trim removed 5 bases at V and 9 bases at J, leaving 17 bases unmatched. Looked up from germline, CDR1 is SEHNR and CDR2 is FQNEAQ (reference sequence). CDR3 coding DNA: TGTGCCAGCAGCGCCGACAGGGGACAATACATTCTCAAAGCTTTCTTT. It encodes CASSADRGQYILKAFF.

The rearrangement links TRBV12-5 to TRBJ2-2, with 8 positions matching TRBD1. J lost 5 bases, V lost 1 base, and 6 bases had no gene match. The CDR3 consists of 16 residues. Per the germline V gene, CDR1 is LGHNT and CDR2 is FRNRAP. The CDR3 coding sequence is TGTGCTAGTGGTTTGGGGAAACGACAGGGGACCGGGGAGCTGTTTTTT. Translation gives CASGLGKRQGTGELFF. Together with reference TRBV12-5 and TRBJ2-2, the CDR3 gives the full variable domain: DARVTQTPRHKVTEMGQEVTMRCQPILGHNTVFWYRQTMMQGLELLAYFRNRAPLDDSGMPKDRFSAEMPDATLATLKIQPSEPRDSAVYFCASGLGKRQGTGELFFGEGSRLTVL.

Here the CDR3 reads CASSPRAGTSDYNEQFF. CDR3 DNA sequence: TGTGCCAGCAGCCCCCGAGCGGGGACTAGCGATTACAATGAGCAGTTCTTC. V and J are TRBV9 and TRBJ2-1, with 10 nucleotides matching TRBD2. Trimming took 4 bases from V and 4 from J; bases not matched to a gene: 11. CDR1 and CDR2 (germline): SGDLS, YYNGEE. This CDR3 is 17 amino acids long.

The genes are TRBV10-3 and TRBJ2-5; D might be TRBD2 (5 bases). Trimming left V 4 bases short and J 0 bases short, with 12 bases between. The CDR3 spans 15 residues. Germline lookup yields CDR1 ENHRY and CDR2 SYGVKD. The DNA of the CDR3 is TGTGCCATCAGTGTGGGAGACTTGTACCAAGAGACCCAGTACTTC. As protein: CAISVGDLYQETQYF.

This clone has just one count. The genes are TRBV19 and TRBJ1-1, with D possibly matching TRBD1 (6 bases). The V and J ends lost 4 bases and 1 base respectively, with 10 bases between them. This CDR3 comprises 14 residues. Germline-derived CDR1 and CDR2 are LNHDA and SQIVND (reference sequence). Here the CDR3 DNA reads TGTGCCAGTAGTACACGACAGGAGAACACTGAAGCTTTCTTT. Translation gives CASSTRQENTEAFF. The full variable domain, completed using reference TRBV19 and TRBJ1-1, is DGGITQSPKYLFRKEGQNVTLSCEQNLNHDAMYWYRQDPGQGLRLIYYSQIVNDFQKGDIAEGYSVSREKKESFPLTVTSAQKNPTAFYLCASSTRQENTEAFFGQGTRLTVV.